This T cell receptor beta chain was recovered during a study of blood T cell repertoires in COVID-19. The wider study: Acute and convalescent COVID-19 specimens originated in the United States, Italy and Spain.

CDR1 and CDR2 (germline): LGHDT, YNNKEL (reference sequence). The trim removed 5 bases at V and 6 bases at J, leaving 10 bases unmatched. The CDR3 runs 15 residues. Cohorts were based on clinical histories the participants reported. Under the authors' procedure: Amplification from reference gene primers served as the basis for estimated nucleated cell counts. Repertoires were generated with immunoSEQ multiplex PCR, while TCRdb's copy carries only in-frame clones and drops some. V and J calls and clone size are copied from that table; D and trimming were computed from the DNA. Of approximately 210,000 clones in the sample, about 84% were seen once.

The source of this sequence is a man aged 25 to 40 with acute COVID-19. Sequenced: PBMCs or T cells enriched from blood (not recorded which). This chain links TRBV3-1 (or the pseudogene TRBV3-2) with TRBJ1-1, with 9 bases identical to TRBD1. CDR3: CASSVMGQGTPEAFF. In DNA, the CDR3 is TGTGCCAGCAGCGTCATGGGACAGGGAACCCCTGAAGCTTTCTTT.